Listed below are T cell receptor beta chains from one sample, sequenced in a study of graft-versus-host responses after intestinal transplantation. The data were produced by immunoSEQ multiplex PCR, yet TCRdb's version contains in-frame clones alone and is incomplete. The sample records about 39,000 clones, 90% to 95% being singletons. Their antigens remain unidentified. Sequencing was performed on unstimulated CD8+ T cells sorted from spleen or lymph node cells, taken before transplant. These receptors came from a human donor who was the organ donor for an intestinal transplant. The CDR3 runs from the conserved cysteine through the conserved F or W. Each record gives: D gene, V gene, J gene, clone size, CDR3 protein, CDR3 DNA. A D gene is named only where the DNA matches it firmly. Clone size is given for some rows only: seen once, a few or many times, or a class if the clone is expanded.

d_gene: TRBD2
v_gene: TRBV4-3
j_gene: TRBJ2-5
abundance: NA
CDR3aa: CASSSSGGAGETQYF
CDR3nt: TGCGCCAGCAGTTCAAGCGGGGGGGCCGGGGAGACCCAGTACTTC

d_gene: NA
v_gene: TRBV10-2
j_gene: TRBJ2-1
abundance: NA
CDR3aa: CASSNNEQFF
CDR3nt: TGCGCCAGCAGTAACAATGAGCAGTTCTTC

d_gene: TRBD2
v_gene: TRBV13
j_gene: TRBJ2-7
abundance: NA
CDR3aa: CASSLTSGGSYEQYF
CDR3nt: TGTGCCAGCAGCTTGACTAGCGGGGGGTCCTACGAGCAGTACTTC

d_gene: NA
v_gene: TRBV5-1
j_gene: TRBJ1-1
abundance: NA
CDR3aa: CASSFGQLKNTEAFF
CDR3nt: TGCGCCAGCAGCTTTGGACAGCTTAAAAACACTGAAGCTTTCTTT

d_gene: TRBD1
v_gene: TRBV7-9
j_gene: TRBJ1-5
abundance: NA
CDR3aa: CASSLGQGAGGNQPQHF
CDR3nt: TGTGCCAGCAGCTTGGGACAGGGGGCCGGTGGCAATCAGCCCCAGCATTTT

d_gene: NA
v_gene: TRBV11-3
j_gene: TRBJ2-1
abundance: NA
CDR3aa: CASSLDGGSYNEQFF
CDR3nt: TGTGCCAGCAGCCTAGACGGTGGATCCTACAATGAGCAGTTCTTC

d_gene: NA
v_gene: TRBV15
j_gene: TRBJ2-3
abundance: NA
CDR3aa: CATSRDHPSLVTDTQYF
CDR3nt: TGTGCCACCAGCAGAGATCACCCATCCCTTGTCACAGATACGCAGTATTTT

d_gene: NA
v_gene: TRBV4-3
j_gene: TRBJ1-5
abundance: NA
CDR3aa: CASSPQGPNQPQHF
CDR3nt: TGCGCCAGCAGCCCGCAGGGGCCCAATCAGCCCCAGCATTTT

d_gene: NA
v_gene: TRBV4-3
j_gene: TRBJ2-7
abundance: NA
CDR3aa: CASSLTAGAYEQYF
CDR3nt: TGCGCCAGCAGCCTGACGGCGGGCGCCTACGAGCAGTACTTC

d_gene: NA
v_gene: TRBV19
j_gene: TRBJ2-2
abundance: once
CDR3aa: CASSLGTPNTGELFF
CDR3nt: TGTGCCAGTAGTCTCGGGACCCCGAACACCGGGGAGCTGTTTTTT

d_gene: TRBD2
v_gene: TRBV2
j_gene: TRBJ2-6
abundance: NA
CDR3aa: CASRDGAGGYSGANVLTF
CDR3nt: TGTGCCAGCAGGGACGGAGCGGGGGGCTACTCTGGGGCCAACGTCCTGACTTTC

d_gene: NA
v_gene: TRBV11-2
j_gene: TRBJ2-1
abundance: NA
CDR3aa: CASSQGVSSDEQFF
CDR3nt: TGTGCCAGCAGCCAAGGAGTCAGCTCGGATGAGCAGTTCTTC

d_gene: NA
v_gene: TRBV4-3
j_gene: TRBJ2-5
abundance: once
CDR3aa: CASSQDVVVSETQYF
CDR3nt: TGCGCCAGCAGCCAAGACGTGGTAGTTAGCGAGACCCAGTACTTC

d_gene: NA
v_gene: TRBV6-6
j_gene: TRBJ1-5
abundance: few
CDR3aa: CASSLPGGAFNQPQHF
CDR3nt: TGTGCCAGCAGCCTTCCTGGGGGGGCTTTCAATCAGCCCCAGCATTTT